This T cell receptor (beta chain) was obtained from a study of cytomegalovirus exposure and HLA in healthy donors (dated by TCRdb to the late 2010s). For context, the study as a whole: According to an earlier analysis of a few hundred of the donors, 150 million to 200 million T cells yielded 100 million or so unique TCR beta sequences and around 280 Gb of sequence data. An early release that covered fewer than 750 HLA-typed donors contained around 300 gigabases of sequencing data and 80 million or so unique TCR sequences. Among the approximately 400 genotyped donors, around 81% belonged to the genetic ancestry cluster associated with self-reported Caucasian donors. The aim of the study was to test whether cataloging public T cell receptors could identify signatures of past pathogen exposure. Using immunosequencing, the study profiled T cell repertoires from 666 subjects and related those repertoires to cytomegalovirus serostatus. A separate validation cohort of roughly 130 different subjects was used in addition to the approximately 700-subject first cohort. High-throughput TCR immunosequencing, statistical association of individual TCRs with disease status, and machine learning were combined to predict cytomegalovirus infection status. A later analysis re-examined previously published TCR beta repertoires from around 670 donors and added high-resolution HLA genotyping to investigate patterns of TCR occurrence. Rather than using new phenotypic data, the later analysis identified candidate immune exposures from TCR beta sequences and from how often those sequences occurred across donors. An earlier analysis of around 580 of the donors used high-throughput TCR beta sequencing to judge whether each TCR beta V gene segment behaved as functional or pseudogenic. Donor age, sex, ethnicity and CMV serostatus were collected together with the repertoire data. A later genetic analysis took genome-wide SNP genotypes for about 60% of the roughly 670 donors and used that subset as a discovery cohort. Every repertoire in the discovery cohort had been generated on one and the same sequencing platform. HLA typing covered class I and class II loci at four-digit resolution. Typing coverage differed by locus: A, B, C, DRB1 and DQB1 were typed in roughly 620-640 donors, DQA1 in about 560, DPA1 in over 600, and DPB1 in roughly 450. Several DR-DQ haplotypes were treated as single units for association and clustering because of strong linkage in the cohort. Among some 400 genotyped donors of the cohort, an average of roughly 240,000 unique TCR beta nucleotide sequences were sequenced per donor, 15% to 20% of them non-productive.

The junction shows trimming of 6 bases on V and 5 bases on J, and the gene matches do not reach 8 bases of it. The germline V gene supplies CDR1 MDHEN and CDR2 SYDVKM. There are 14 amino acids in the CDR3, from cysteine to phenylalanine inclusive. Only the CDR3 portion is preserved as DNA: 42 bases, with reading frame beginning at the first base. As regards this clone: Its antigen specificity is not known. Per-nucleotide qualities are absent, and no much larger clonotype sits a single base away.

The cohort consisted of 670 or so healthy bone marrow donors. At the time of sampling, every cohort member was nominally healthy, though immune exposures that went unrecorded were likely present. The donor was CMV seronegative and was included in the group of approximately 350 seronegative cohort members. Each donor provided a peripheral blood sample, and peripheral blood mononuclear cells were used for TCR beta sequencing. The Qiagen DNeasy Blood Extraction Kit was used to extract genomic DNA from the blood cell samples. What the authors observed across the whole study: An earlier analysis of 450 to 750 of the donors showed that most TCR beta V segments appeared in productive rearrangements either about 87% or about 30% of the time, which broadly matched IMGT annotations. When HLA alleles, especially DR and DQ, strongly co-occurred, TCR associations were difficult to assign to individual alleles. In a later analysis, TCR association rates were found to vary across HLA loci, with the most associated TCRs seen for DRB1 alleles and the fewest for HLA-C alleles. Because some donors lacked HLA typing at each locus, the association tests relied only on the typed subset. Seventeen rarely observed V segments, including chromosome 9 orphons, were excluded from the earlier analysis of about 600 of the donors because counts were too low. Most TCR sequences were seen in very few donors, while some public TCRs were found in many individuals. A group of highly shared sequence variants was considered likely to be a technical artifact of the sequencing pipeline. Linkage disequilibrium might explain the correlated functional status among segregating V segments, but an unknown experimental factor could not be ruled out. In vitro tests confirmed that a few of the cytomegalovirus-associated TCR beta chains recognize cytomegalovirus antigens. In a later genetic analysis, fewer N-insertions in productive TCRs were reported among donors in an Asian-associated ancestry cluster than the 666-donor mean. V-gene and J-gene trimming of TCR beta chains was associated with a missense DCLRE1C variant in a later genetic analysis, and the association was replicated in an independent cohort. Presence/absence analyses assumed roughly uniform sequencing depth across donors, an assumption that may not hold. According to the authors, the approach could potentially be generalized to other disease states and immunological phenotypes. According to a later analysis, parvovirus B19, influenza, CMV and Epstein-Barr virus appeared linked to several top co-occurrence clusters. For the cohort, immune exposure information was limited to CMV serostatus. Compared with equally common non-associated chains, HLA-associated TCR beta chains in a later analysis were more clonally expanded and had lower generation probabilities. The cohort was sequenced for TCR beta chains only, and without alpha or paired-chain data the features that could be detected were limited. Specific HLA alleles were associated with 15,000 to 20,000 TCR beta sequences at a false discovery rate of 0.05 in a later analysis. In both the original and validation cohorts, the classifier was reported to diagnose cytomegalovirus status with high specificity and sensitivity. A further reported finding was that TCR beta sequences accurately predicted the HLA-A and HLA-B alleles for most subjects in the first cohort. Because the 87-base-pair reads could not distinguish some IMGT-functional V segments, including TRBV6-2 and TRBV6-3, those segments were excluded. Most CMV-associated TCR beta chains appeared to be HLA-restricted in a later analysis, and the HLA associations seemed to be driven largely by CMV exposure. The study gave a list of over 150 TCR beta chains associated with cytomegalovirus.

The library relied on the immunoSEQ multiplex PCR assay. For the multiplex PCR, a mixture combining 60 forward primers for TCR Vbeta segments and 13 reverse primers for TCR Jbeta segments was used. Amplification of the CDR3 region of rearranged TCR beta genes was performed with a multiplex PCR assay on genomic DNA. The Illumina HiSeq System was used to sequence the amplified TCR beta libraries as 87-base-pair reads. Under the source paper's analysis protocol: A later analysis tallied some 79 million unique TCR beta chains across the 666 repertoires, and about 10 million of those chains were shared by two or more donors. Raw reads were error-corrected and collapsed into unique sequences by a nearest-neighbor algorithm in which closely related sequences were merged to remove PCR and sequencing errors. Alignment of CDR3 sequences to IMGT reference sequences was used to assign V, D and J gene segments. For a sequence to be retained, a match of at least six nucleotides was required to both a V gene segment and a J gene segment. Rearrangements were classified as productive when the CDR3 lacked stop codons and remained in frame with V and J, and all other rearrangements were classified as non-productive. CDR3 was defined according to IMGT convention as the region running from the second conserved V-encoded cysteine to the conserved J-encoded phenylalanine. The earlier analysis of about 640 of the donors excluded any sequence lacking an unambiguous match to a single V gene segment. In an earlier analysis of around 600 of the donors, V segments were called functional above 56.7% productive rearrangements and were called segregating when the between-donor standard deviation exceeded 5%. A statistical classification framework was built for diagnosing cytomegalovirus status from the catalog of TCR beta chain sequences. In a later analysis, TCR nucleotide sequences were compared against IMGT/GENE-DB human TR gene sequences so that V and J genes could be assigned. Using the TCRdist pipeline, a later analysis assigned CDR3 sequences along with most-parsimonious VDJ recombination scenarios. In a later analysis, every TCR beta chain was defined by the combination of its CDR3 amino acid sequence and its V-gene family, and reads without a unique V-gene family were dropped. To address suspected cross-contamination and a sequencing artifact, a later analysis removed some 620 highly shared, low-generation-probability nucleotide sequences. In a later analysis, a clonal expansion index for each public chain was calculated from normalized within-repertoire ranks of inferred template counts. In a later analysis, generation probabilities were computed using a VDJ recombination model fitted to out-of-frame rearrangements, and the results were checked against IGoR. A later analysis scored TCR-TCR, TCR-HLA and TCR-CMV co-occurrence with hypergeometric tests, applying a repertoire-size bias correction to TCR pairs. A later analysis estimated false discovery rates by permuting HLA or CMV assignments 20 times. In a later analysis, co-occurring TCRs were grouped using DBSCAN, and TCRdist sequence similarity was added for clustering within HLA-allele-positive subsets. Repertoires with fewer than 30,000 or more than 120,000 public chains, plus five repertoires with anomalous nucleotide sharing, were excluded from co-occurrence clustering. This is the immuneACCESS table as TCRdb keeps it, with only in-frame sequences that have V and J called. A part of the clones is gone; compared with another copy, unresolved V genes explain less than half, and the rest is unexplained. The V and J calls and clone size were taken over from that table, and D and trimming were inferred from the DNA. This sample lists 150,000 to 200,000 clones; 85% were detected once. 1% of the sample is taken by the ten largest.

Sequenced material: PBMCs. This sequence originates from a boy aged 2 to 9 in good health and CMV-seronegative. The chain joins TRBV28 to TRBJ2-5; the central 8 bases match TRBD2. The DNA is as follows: TGTGCCAGCAGAGACCTACTAGCGGTGGAGACCCAGTACTTC. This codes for CASRDLLAVETQYF.